Below, 24 T cell receptor beta chains from the same sample are listed, as sequenced in a study of blood T cell repertoires in COVID-19. Libraries were prepared by immunoSEQ multiplex PCR; TCRdb keeps only in-frame clonotypes and omits some of them. This sample has 58,000 or so clones, with around 78% found just once. Specimen: peripheral blood. The receptors shown here come from a human donor in a cohort sampled during active COVID-19.

DNA for the CDR3: TGTGCCAGTAGTATCACCTTGGGGGCAAGCAATCAGCCCCAGCATTTT. This translates into CASSITLGASNQPQHF. V is TRBV19 and J is TRBJ1-5, with D possibly being TRBD1 (6 bases). V was shortened by 3 bases and J by 1 base, with 13 bases between the two germline ends. In germline, CDR1 is LNHDA, CDR2 SQIVND (reference sequence). The CDR3 is made up of 16 amino acids.

This chain uses TRBV3-1 (or the pseudogene TRBV3-2) with TRBJ2-2; 7 nucleotides align to TRBD1. The CDR3 is 14 residues long. CDR1 and CDR2 (germline): LGHDT, YNNKEL (reference sequence). V lost 8 bases and J lost 3; bases outside the gene matches: 6. CDR3 in DNA: TGTGCCAGCGGGAACACAGGGGACACCGGGGAGCTGTTTTTT. This translates into CASGNTGDTGELFF.

This clone was recorded once. The sample contains more than one DNA sequence encoding this CDR3. The chain is built from TRBV6-5 and TRBJ2-7; D is perhaps TRBD2 (7 bases). This CDR3 has 14 residues. Looked up from germline, CDR1 is MNHEY and CDR2 is SVGAGI. Trimming stripped 2 bases from V and 4 bases from J, with 12 bases between. The CDR3 region is CASSYDGGRYEQYF. As DNA, the CDR3 is TGTGCCAGCAGTTACGACGGGGGGCGGTACGAGCAGTACTTC.

This clone has only a few counts. The chain employs TRBV3-1 (or the pseudogene TRBV3-2) and TRBJ2-7, with TRBD1 identical over 7 bases. V lost 3 bases, J lost 0 bases, and 8 bases stayed unmatched. This CDR3 has 16 amino acids. CDR1 is LGHDT, CDR2 YNNKEL, per germline (reference sequence). The CDR3 reads CASSHPTGTASYEQYF. DNA for the CDR3: TGTGCCAGCAGCCATCCAACCGGGACAGCCTCCTACGAGCAGTACTTC.

The rearrangement joins TRBV9 to TRBJ1-2, with D possibly being TRBD1 (6 bases). The CDR3 length is 14 residues. Trimming stripped 4 bases from V and 4 bases from J, with 14 bases between. The V gene's germline CDR1 is SGDLS and CDR2 YYNGEE. The CDR3 protein is CASSLVTDSYGYTF. The CDR3 DNA sequence: TGTGCCAGCAGCCTCGTAACGGACAGCTATGGCTACACCTTC.

The chain uses TRBV30 and TRBJ1-6, with D unresolved. Germline V gene lookup returns CDR1 GTSNPN and CDR2 SVGIG (reference sequence). The CDR3 extends over 13 amino acids. V was shortened by 0 bases and J by 8 bases, with 8 bases between the two germline ends. The CDR3 loop is CAWSVNRYSPLHF. The CDR3 bases are TGTGCCTGGAGTGTGAACAGATATTCACCCCTCCACTTT. Looking up the rest from reference TRBV30 and TRBJ1-6 gives the full variable domain: SQTIHQWPATLVQPVGSPLSLECTVEGTSNPNLYWYRQAAGRGLQLLFYSVGIGQISSEVPQNLSASRPQDRQFILSSKKLLLSDSGFYLCAWSVNRYSPLHFGNGTRLTVT.

This chain joins TRBV18 and TRBJ2-7; 7 bases match TRBD1. CDR1 KGHSH and CDR2 LQKENI come from the germline V gene. V lost 3 bases, J lost 0 bases, and 5 bases stayed unmatched. The CDR3 runs to 15 residues. CDR3 sequence: CASSPRDRPSYEQYF. CDR3 nucleotides: TGTGCCAGCTCACCCCGGGACAGACCCTCCTACGAGCAGTACTTC.

This clone has only one observation. CDR3 in DNA: TGTGCCAGCAGCTTTACCGGGACTAGCGGGGGGAACTACGAGCAGTACTTC. The encoded protein is CASSFTGTSGGNYEQYF. The rearrangement joins TRBV7-2 to TRBJ2-7; 15 positions agree with TRBD2. Trimming removed 3 bases from V and 3 bases from J; junction bases left unmatched: 6. This CDR3 has 17 amino acids. Germline CDR1 is SGHTA and CDR2 is FQGNSA.

The chain has TRBV27 and TRBJ1-1; D possibly corresponds to TRBD1 (5 bases). CDR1 MNHEY and CDR2 SMNVEV come from the germline V gene (reference sequence). The CDR3 totals 15 residues. Trimming stripped 3 bases from V and 8 bases from J, with 19 bases between. CDR3 residues: CASSLGPGGVYEAFF. In DNA form, the CDR3 reads TGTGCCAGCAGTTTGGGCCCTGGAGGGGTATACGAAGCTTTCTTT.

This chain links TRBV13 with TRBJ1-2; D possibly corresponds to TRBD1 (6 bases). Germline V gene lookup returns CDR1 PRHDT and CDR2 FYEKMQ (reference sequence). Trimming left V 1 base short and J 4 bases short, with 13 bases between. This CDR3 has 15 amino acids. CDR3 sequence reads: CASSLAVDRSYGYTF. CDR3 nucleotides: TGTGCCAGCAGCTTAGCGGTGGACAGATCCTATGGCTACACCTTC.

The chain carries TRBV19 and TRBJ1-5; D remains unclear. The germline V gene encodes CDR1 LNHDA and CDR2 SQIVND (reference sequence). This CDR3 spans 13 amino acids. The V end lost 3 bases, the J end lost 7 bases, and 10 bases lay between the germline ends. This chain's CDR3 is CASSIRVRQPQHF. The CDR3 DNA reads as TGTGCCAGTAGTATCCGGGTTAGGCAGCCCCAGCATTTT.

This clone was picked up a small number of times. The rearrangement links TRBV7-9 to TRBJ2-7, with TRBD2 matching over 7 bases. The germline gives CDR1 SEHNR, CDR2 FQNEAQ (reference sequence). V lost 2 bases to trimming and J lost 3 bases; unmatched junction nucleotides: 4. The CDR3 sequence is 14 residues long. The CDR3 loop is CASSLRRDYYEQYF. The CDR3 region has the DNA TGTGCCAGCAGCTTACGTAGGGACTACTACGAGCAGTACTTC.

The chain is built from TRBV28 and TRBJ1-6; D might be TRBD1 (6 bases). Germline V gives CDR1 MDHEN, CDR2 SYDVKM. The CDR3 spans 14 residues. Here the CDR3 DNA reads TGTGCTTCGGGGGAGGGACACCTTAATTCACCCCTCCACTTT. Translation: CASGEGHLNSPLHF. The complete variable domain, with remaining parts taken from reference TRBV28 and TRBJ1-6, reads DVKVTQSSRYLVKRTGEKVFLECVQDMDHENMFWYRQDPGLGLRLIYFSYDVKMKEKGDIPEGYSVSREKKERFSLILESASTNQTSMYLCASGEGHLNSPLHFGNGTRLTVT.

The CDR3 region has the DNA TGTGCCACCAGTGTCACAGGGGGCGACGAGACCCAGTACTTC. It specifies CATSVTGGDETQYF. The rearrangement joins TRBV24-1 to TRBJ2-5; 9 bases align to TRBD1. CDR1 and CDR2 from the germline V gene are KGHDR and SFDVKD. This CDR3 comprises 14 residues. Germline trimming cut 5 bases from V and 5 bases from J; bases unmatched to any gene: 5.

The chain joins TRBV6-1 to TRBJ1-2; 11 positions agree with TRBD1. The length of the CDR3 is 15 residues. Germline CDR1 is MNHNS and CDR2 is SASEGT. V lost 2 bases to trimming and J lost 5 bases; unmatched junction nucleotides: 4. Here the CDR3 reads CASSEWGDRGYGYTF. The CDR3 nucleotides read TGTGCCAGCAGTGAATGGGGGGACAGGGGGTATGGCTACACCTTC.

This chain uses TRBV7-2 with TRBJ2-7; D uncertain. Germline CDR1 and CDR2: SGHTA and FQGNSA. The CDR3 covers 13 residues. V was trimmed by 3 bases and J by 3 bases, leaving 9 bases between them. The CDR3 DNA follows: TGTGCCAGCAGCTTTGCCGGGTTCTACGAGCAGTACTTC. Translated: CASSFAGFYEQYF. The full variable domain, completed using reference TRBV7-2 and TRBJ2-7, is GAGVSQSPSNKVTEKGKDVELRCDPISGHTALYWYRQSLGQGLEFLIYFQGNSAPDKSGLPSDRFSAERTGGSVSTLTIQRTQQEDSAVYLCASSFAGFYEQYFGPGTRLTVT.

V and J are TRBV27 and TRBJ1-5; D is ambiguous. V was cut by 3 bases and J by 1 base, with 4 bases left in between. Germline values: CDR1 MNHEY, CDR2 SMNVEV (reference sequence). The CDR3 consists of 13 residues. The CDR3 sequence: CASSFRSNQPQHF. Written as DNA, the CDR3 is TGTGCCAGCAGTTTCAGGAGCAATCAGCCCCAGCATTTT.

The chain's CDR3 is CATSRRQGQNQPQHF. The CDR3 nucleotides read TGTGCCACCAGCAGAAGACAGGGACAAAATCAGCCCCAGCATTTT. This chain joins TRBV15 and TRBJ1-5; TRBD1 aligns across 7 bases. This CDR3 is built from 15 residues. Germline V gene lookup returns CDR1 LNHNV and CDR2 YYDKDF (reference sequence). Trimming at V came to 2 bases and at J to 4 bases, leaving 5 bases not matched to a gene.

V usage is TRBV7-2 and J usage is TRBJ2-3; 14 bases are a match to TRBD2. The CDR3 covers 15 residues. Germline CDR1 is SGHTA and CDR2 is FQGNSA. The junction had 6 bases not matched to a gene; V was cut back by 5 bases and J by 8 bases. The CDR3 here is CASSQTSGRAGTQYF. CDR3 nucleotide sequence: TGTGCCAGCAGCCAGACTAGCGGGAGGGCCGGTACGCAGTATTTT.

This clone occurred many times. The chain couples TRBV30 to TRBJ2-2; D perhaps matches TRBD1 (6 bases). V was pared by 2 bases and J by 3 bases, with 13 bases between. Germline values: CDR1 GTSNPN, CDR2 SVGIG (reference sequence). This CDR3 has 15 residues. The DNA for the CDR3 is TGTGCCTGGAGTCACACAGGGAAGGACACCGGGGAGCTGTTTTTT. Translating it yields CAWSHTGKDTGELFF.

This chain uses TRBV19 with TRBJ1-2, with D possibly TRBD1 on 6 matching bases. This CDR3 region has 13 residues. Germline V gives CDR1 LNHDA, CDR2 SQIVND (reference sequence). V dropped 3 bases and J dropped 6 bases, with 11 bases sitting between them. The CDR3 nucleotides are TGTGCCAGTAGTATGGGGGCAGGGGATGGCTACACCTTC. Its protein is CASSMGAGDGYTF.

V is TRBV2 and J is TRBJ1-5, with a weak D call TRBD1 (6 bases). Trimming stripped 6 bases from V and 2 bases from J, with 20 bases between. Looked up from germline, CDR1 is SNHLY and CDR2 is FYNNEI. The CDR3 loop spans 17 amino acids. The CDR3 sequence is CASRVGRGQRGNQPQHF. For the CDR3, the DNA is TGTGCCAGCAGGGTTGGCAGGGGACAAAGGGGCAATCAGCCCCAGCATTTT.

This chain links TRBV5-1 with TRBJ2-7; 12 bases are shared with TRBD1. Germline V gives CDR1 SGHRS, CDR2 YFSETQ. CDR3 length equals 15 residues. J gave up 7 bases and V 4 bases, and 9 bases lay outside the gene matches. CDR3: CASSQGQGALGEQYF. CDR3 in DNA: TGCGCCAGCAGCCAGGGACAGGGGGCGCTCGGGGAGCAGTACTTC.

The chain is built from TRBV6-5 and TRBJ1-1; a weak D match, TRBD1 (6 bases). V dropped 5 bases and J dropped 5 bases, with 15 bases sitting between them. Germline V gives CDR1 MNHEY, CDR2 SVGAGI. The CDR3 length is 14 residues. The CDR3 spells CASSRRMGATEAFF. CDR3 in DNA: TGTGCCAGCAGTCGAAGAATGGGGGCTACTGAAGCTTTCTTT.